This TCR beta chain was retrieved from a study of blood T cells in healthy people across ages. This clonotype showed up many times. V lost 0 bases and J 10 bases, leaving 22 bases between the germline ends. Germline V gene data show CDR1 as SQVTM and CDR2 as ANQGSEA. This CDR3 region has 16 residues. Next came a second PCR, run for about 7 to 11 cycles, which used a sample-barcoded 5' primer along with a J-beta primer mix. Using its own MiXCR run on the 5' RACE reads, TCRdb lists one record per CDR3 protein. The sample yields 1.6 million or so distinct CDR3 sequences, roughly 30% seen once. Sample: blood. The clonotype comes from a woman aged 25 to 39 in good health. The rearrangement links TRBV29-1 to TRBJ2-1, with D tentatively TRBD1 (5 bases). The CDR3 sequence is CSVEDRQTLIQDEQFF. Written as DNA, the CDR3 is TGCAGCGTTGAAGATCGACAGACGCTGATACAGGACGAGCAGTTCTTC.